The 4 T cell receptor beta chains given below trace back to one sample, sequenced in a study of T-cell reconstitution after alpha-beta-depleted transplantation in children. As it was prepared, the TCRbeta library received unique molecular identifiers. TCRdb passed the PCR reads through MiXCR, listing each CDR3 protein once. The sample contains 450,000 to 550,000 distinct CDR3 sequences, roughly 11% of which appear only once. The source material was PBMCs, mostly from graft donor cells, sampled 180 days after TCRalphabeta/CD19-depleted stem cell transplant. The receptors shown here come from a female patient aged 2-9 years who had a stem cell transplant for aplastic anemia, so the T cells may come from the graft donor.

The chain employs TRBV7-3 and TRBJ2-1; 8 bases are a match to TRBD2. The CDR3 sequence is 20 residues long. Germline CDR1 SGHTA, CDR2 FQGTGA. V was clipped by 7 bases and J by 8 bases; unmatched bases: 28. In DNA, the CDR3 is TGTGCCAGCACCCCAGCCGGGGTAGCGGGGCACCACACCCCCGGGGATGAGCAGTTCTTC. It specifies CASTPAGVAGHHTPGDEQFF.

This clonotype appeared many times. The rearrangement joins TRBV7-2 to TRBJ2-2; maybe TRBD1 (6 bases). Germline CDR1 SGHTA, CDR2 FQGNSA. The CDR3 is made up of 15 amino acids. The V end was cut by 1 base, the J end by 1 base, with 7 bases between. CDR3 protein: CASSLGGQNTGELFF. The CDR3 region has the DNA TGTGCCAGCAGCTTAGGGGGACAGAACACCGGGGAGCTGTTTTTT.

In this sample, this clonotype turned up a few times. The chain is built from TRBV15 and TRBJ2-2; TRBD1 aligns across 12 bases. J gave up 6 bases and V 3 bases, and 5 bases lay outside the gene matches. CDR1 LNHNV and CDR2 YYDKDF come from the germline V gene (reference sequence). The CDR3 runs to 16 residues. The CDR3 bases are TGTGCCACCAGCAGGAGGGGACAGGGGGCGGCCGGGGAGCTGTTTTTT. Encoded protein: CATSRRGQGAAGELFF.

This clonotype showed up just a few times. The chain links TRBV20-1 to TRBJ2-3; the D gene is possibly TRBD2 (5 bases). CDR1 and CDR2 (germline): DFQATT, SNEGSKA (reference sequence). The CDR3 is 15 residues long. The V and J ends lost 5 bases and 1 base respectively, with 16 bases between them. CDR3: CSAHKLGSGTDTQYF. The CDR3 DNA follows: TGCAGTGCTCATAAACTGGGTAGCGGCACAGATACGCAGTATTTT.